The next 30 T cell receptor beta chains were all read from a single sample in a study of T-cell reconstitution after alpha-beta-depleted transplantation in children. Unique molecular identifiers featured in how the TCRbeta library was prepared. TCRdb called the PCR reads again in MiXCR, with one record for every CDR3 protein. The repertoire holds around 440,000 distinct CDR3 sequences, with around 15% as singletons. The starting material was PBMCs, mostly from graft donor cells, obtained 360 days after TCRalphabeta/CD19-depleted stem cell transplant. The receptors stem from a boy younger than two who had a stem cell transplant for Wiskott-Aldrich syndrome, so the T cells may come from the graft donor.

This clonotype showed up many times. The chain joins TRBV29-1 to TRBJ2-1; TRBD1 matches 9 bases. Germline CDR1 SQVTM, CDR2 ANQGSEA. This CDR3 comprises 14 residues. Losses at the gene ends were 7 bases for V and 3 bases for J; bases not matched to a gene: 7. CDR3 DNA sequence: TGCAGCGCGTTAACAGGGGGCAGCTACAATGAGCAGTTCTTC. It codes for CSALTGGSYNEQFF.

This clonotype was recorded at least ten times. The rearrangement links TRBV3-1 to TRBJ2-5; D remains ambiguous. V was pared by 3 bases and J by 0 bases, with 5 bases between. Germline assignment: CDR1 LGHDT and CDR2 YNNKEL (reference sequence). The CDR3 covers 13 residues. Here the CDR3 DNA reads TGTGCCAGCAGCCATTGGTACCAAGAGACCCAGTACTTC. Amino acids: CASSHWYQETQYF.

This clonotype was detected a few times. The CDR3: CSARVGDLAKNIQYF. The DNA of the CDR3 is TGCAGTGCTAGAGTGGGGGACCTAGCCAAAAACATTCAGTACTTC. J is TRBJ2-4 and V is TRBV20-1; D is tentatively TRBD1 or TRBD2 (5 bases each). The CDR3 runs 15 residues. Trimming stripped 1 base from V and 0 bases from J, with 10 bases between. Germline-derived CDR1 and CDR2 are DFQATT and SNEGSKA (reference sequence).

Only a few counts were recorded for this clonotype. This chain joins TRBV5-1 and TRBJ2-2; 7 bases agree with TRBD2. The junction had 10 bases not matched to a gene; V was cut back by 4 bases and J by 4 bases. CDR1 and CDR2 (germline): SGHRS, YFSETQ. The CDR3 sequence is 16 residues long. CDR3 sequence: CASSGRLASGTGELFF. The CDR3 coding sequence is TGCGCCAGCAGCGGCCGACTAGCTTCGGGCACCGGGGAGCTGTTTTTT.

Details on this clonotype: A read error may account for a junction end that differs from germline. This chain connects TRBV12-3 or TRBV12-4 to TRBJ2-3; possibly TRBD1 for D (6 bases). The length of the CDR3 is 18 residues. The CDR3 nucleotides read TGTGCCTGCAGTTTTGGCTTTGGCAGGGGAGAGGCACTAGATACGCAGTATTTT. It is translated as CACSFGFGRGEALDTQYF.

This clonotype occurred a few times. The chain recombines TRBV7-9 with TRBJ2-3; D might be TRBD1 (5 bases). The CDR3 is made up of 16 amino acids. Germline loops: CDR1 SEHNR, CDR2 FQNEAQ (reference sequence). Trimming stripped 5 bases from V and 0 bases from J, with 15 bases between. CDR3 in amino acids: CASSKTAKVSTDTQYF. The CDR3 region has the DNA TGTGCCAGCAGCAAGACAGCTAAAGTTAGCACAGATACGCAGTATTTT.

This clonotype was observed a handful of times. V is TRBV7-2 and J is TRBJ2-5; a weak D match, TRBD2 (7 bases). Germline V CDR1 and CDR2: SGHTA, FQGNSA. The CDR3 contains 15 residues. The V end lost 1 base, the J end lost 5 bases, and 14 bases lay between the germline ends. CDR3 nucleotides: TGTGCCAGCAGCTTAGTTGGGGGGGGGCGGGAGACCCAGTACTTC. This encodes CASSLVGGGRETQYF. Using reference TRBV7-2 and TRBJ2-5 for the parts outside the CDR3, the full variable domain is GAGVSQSPSNKVTEKGKDVELRCDPISGHTALYWYRQSLGQGLEFLIYFQGNSAPDKSGLPSDRFSAERTGGSVSTLTIQRTQQEDSAVYLCASSLVGGGRETQYFGPGTRLLVL.

This clonotype was observed a handful of times. This chain's CDR3 is CASSAHPGGRETQYF. In DNA form, the CDR3 reads TGTGCCAGCAGCGCTCATCCAGGGGGCCGGGAGACCCAGTACTTC. The chain is built from TRBV9 and TRBJ2-5, with 8 bases lining up with TRBD1. The germline V gene has CDR1 SGDLS and CDR2 YYNGEE. J gave up 5 bases and V 3 bases, and 9 bases lay outside the gene matches. The CDR3 length is 15 residues.

V usage is TRBV4-1 and J usage is TRBJ2-3; maybe TRBD2 (6 bases). Germline V CDR1 and CDR2: MGHRA, YSYEKL. The V and J ends lost 4 bases and 6 bases respectively, with 17 bases between them. The CDR3 loop spans 15 amino acids. In DNA form, the CDR3 reads TGCGCCAGCAGCCGACCTGGGGACTGGGGCGATACGCAGTATTTT. It translates to CASSRPGDWGDTQYF.

The chain is built from TRBV10-2 and TRBJ1-1; D possibly corresponds to TRBD1 (6 bases). Germline CDR1 and CDR2: WSHSY and SAAADI. Trimming stripped 3 bases from V and 0 bases from J, with 11 bases between. This CDR3 has 15 amino acids. The CDR3 DNA reads TGCGCCAGCAGTGAAAGTGGGACACTGAACACTGAAGCTTTCTTT. Protein product: CASSESGTLNTEAFF.

This clonotype occurred a few times. In DNA, the CDR3 is TGTGCCAGCTCACCCCAACAGGGGGGGAATCAGCCCCAGCATTTT. Its protein product is CASSPQQGGNQPQHF. V is TRBV18 and J is TRBJ1-5; 8 bases align to TRBD1. The CDR3 runs 15 residues. Germline-derived CDR1 and CDR2 are KGHSH and LQKENI. V was pared by 3 bases and J by 4 bases, with 5 bases of the junction left unmatched.

This clonotype was seen only a few times. This chain links TRBV27 with TRBJ2-1; 12 bases align to TRBD2. Per the germline V gene, CDR1 is MNHEY and CDR2 is SMNVEV (reference sequence). V was pared by 5 bases and J by 4 bases, with 9 bases of the junction left unmatched. The CDR3 runs to 17 residues. In DNA form, the CDR3 reads TGTGCCAGCAGTCCCATACTAGCGGGAGGACCTTACAATGAGCAGTTCTTC. It encodes CASSPILAGGPYNEQFF.

The chain employs TRBV24-1 and TRBJ2-1; 11 bases line up with TRBD2. The V and J ends lost 4 bases and 2 bases, in that order; junction bases with no gene match: 9. Per the germline V gene, CDR1 is KGHDR and CDR2 is SFDVKD. The CDR3 runs 18 residues. The CDR3 DNA reads TGTGCCACCAGTGACCGTGGGACTAGCGGAGGTACCTACAATGAGCAGTTCTTC. It encodes CATSDRGTSGGTYNEQFF.

The V call is TRBV3-1, the J call TRBJ2-5; D remains ambiguous. Germline CDR1 is LGHDT and CDR2 is YNNKEL (reference sequence). Trimming took 7 bases from V and 7 from J, leaving 13 bases between them. The CDR3 length is 12 residues. The CDR3 DNA sequence: TGTGCCAGCATCGGGCCGGCAGGGACCCAGTACTTC. Its translation is CASIGPAGTQYF.

The rearrangement joins TRBV18 to TRBJ2-1, with D tentatively TRBD2 (6 bases). V was cut by 2 bases and J by 8 bases, with 10 bases left in between. Per the germline V gene, CDR1 is KGHSH and CDR2 is LQKENI. This CDR3 spans 13 amino acids. The CDR3 loop reads CASSPNWDYEQFF. CDR3 in DNA: TGTGCCAGCTCACCAAACTGGGACTATGAGCAGTTCTTC.

The CDR3 sequence is CASSDLKAGFTYNEQFF. In DNA form, the CDR3 reads TGTGCCAGCAGTGACCTTAAAGCGGGATTCACCTACAATGAGCAGTTCTTC. This chain links TRBV6-1 with TRBJ2-1; 7 bases line up with TRBD2. V was clipped by 3 bases and J by 2 bases; unmatched bases: 10. Per the germline V gene, CDR1 is MNHNS and CDR2 is SASEGT. This CDR3 spans 17 amino acids.

In its sample, this clonotype was seen a few times. This chain joins TRBV10-3 and TRBJ2-1; 12 bases map to TRBD2. The junction had 3 bases not matched to a gene; V was cut back by 7 bases and J by 8 bases. CDR3 length: 13 amino acids. CDR1 and CDR2 (germline): ENHRY, SYGVKD. DNA of the CDR3: TGTGCCATCAACCTAGCGGGAGGGGATGAGCAGTTCTTC. It encodes CAINLAGGDEQFF.

V gene TRBV9 combines with J gene TRBJ2-2; no clear D. The ends were cut back, 0 bases at V and 2 bases at J, with 2 bases in the middle. The CDR3 totals 13 residues. Per the germline V gene, CDR1 is SGDLS and CDR2 is YYNGEE. The CDR3 DNA sequence: TGTGCCAGCAGCGTAGGAAACACCGGGGAGCTGTTTTTT. The encoded protein is CASSVGNTGELFF.

V is TRBV12-3 or TRBV12-4 and J is TRBJ1-2; 11 bases are shared with TRBD1. This CDR3 contains 15 residues. V was clipped by 6 bases and J by 3 bases; unmatched bases: 6. This chain's CDR3 is CASSRGQGGDYGYTF. The CDR3 nucleotides are TGTGCCAGCAGCCGGGGACAGGGGGGGGACTATGGCTACACCTTC.

The table lists this clonotype with a few counts. The chain carries TRBV21-1 and TRBJ2-5; the DNA was not compared with TRBD1, the D call given in the table. TRBV21-1 is marked as a pseudogene. The CDR3 runs to 15 residues. The CDR3 DNA is TGTGCCAGCAGCAAAGTTACGGGACAGGGAGAGACCCAGTACTTC. It encodes CASSKVTGQGETQYF.

This chain connects TRBV5-1 to TRBJ2-5, with D perhaps matching TRBD1 (6 bases). The V gene lost 6 bases and the J gene lost 3 bases, with 33 bases spanning the gap. Germline V lookup: CDR1 SGHRS, CDR2 YFSETQ. This CDR3 contains 20 residues. CDR3 sequence reads: CASTRIQGPPWALLEETQYF. The CDR3 nucleotides are TGCGCCAGCACCCGCATACAGGGTCCACCTTGGGCCCTCCTTGAAGAGACCCAGTACTTC.

This clonotype has more than one count but fewer than ten. The rearrangement uses TRBV12-3 or TRBV12-4 and TRBJ2-7; D ambiguous. The CDR3 has 14 residues. Between the trimmed V and J ends, which lost 6 bases and 1 base, there was a span of 13 bases. CDR3 residues: CASSLDVRSYEQYF. Here the CDR3 DNA reads TGTGCCAGCAGCCTGGACGTACGGTCCTACGAGCAGTACTTC.

The chain is built from TRBV5-1 and TRBJ2-5; D possibly corresponds to TRBD2 (5 bases). V gave up 0 bases and J gave up 5 bases, with 26 bases separating them. CDR3 length: 19 residues. CDR1 is SGHRS and CDR2 is YFSETQ in the germline V gene. Here the CDR3 reads CASSLVILAIGVDWETQYF. Written as DNA, the CDR3 is TGCGCCAGCAGCTTGGTCATTCTTGCGATCGGGGTGGACTGGGAGACCCAGTACTTC.

This chain uses TRBV24-1 with TRBJ2-1; D remains unclear. The CDR3 sequence is 14 residues long. V gave up 4 bases and J gave up 8 bases, with 14 bases separating them. Germline V gene sequence: CDR1 KGHDR, CDR2 SFDVKD. CDR3 sequence: CATSDPKGIDEQFF. Here the CDR3 DNA reads TGTGCCACCAGTGACCCTAAGGGAATCGATGAGCAGTTCTTC.

This clonotype has a handful of counts. The chain links TRBV6-2 or TRBV6-3 to TRBJ2-2; D ambiguous. Deletions cut 7 bases from V and 6 bases from J, with 12 bases between. The CDR3 extends over 13 amino acids. Germline-derived CDR1 and CDR2 are MNHEY and SVGEGT. The CDR3: CASIQVHPGELFF. In nucleotides, the CDR3 is TGTGCCAGCATCCAGGTGCATCCCGGGGAGCTGTTTTTT.

V and J are TRBV7-9 and TRBJ1-2, with TRBD1 identical over 7 bases. CDR1 and CDR2 (germline): SEHNR, FQNEAQ (reference sequence). The CDR3 has 17 residues. Losses at the gene ends were 1 base for V and 3 bases for J; bases not matched to a gene: 11. CDR3 sequence reads: CASSLVGRGGLDYGYTF. In DNA, the CDR3 is TGTGCCAGCAGCTTAGTCGGTCGAGGGGGCCTGGACTATGGCTACACCTTC.

This sequence joins TRBV5-5 and TRBJ2-3, with D possibly being TRBD1 (6 bases). This CDR3 is built from 13 residues. The germline V and J ends were trimmed by 0 bases and 7 bases, with 9 bases remaining between them. Germline-derived CDR1 and CDR2 are SGHKS and YYEKEE (reference sequence). In DNA, the CDR3 is TGTGCCAGCAGCTTGGCAGGGACACATACGCAGTATTTT. It encodes CASSLAGTHTQYF.

This clonotype was seen ten or more times. The gene calls are TRBV5-1 and TRBJ2-7; a possible D gene is TRBD2 (6 bases). Germline V gene sequence: CDR1 SGHRS, CDR2 YFSETQ. The CDR3 has 15 amino acids. Trimming cost V 0 bases and J 2 bases, with 12 bases left between them. CDR3 residues: CASSLGPSVTYEQYF. CDR3 in DNA: TGCGCCAGCAGCTTGGGTCCTAGCGTTACCTACGAGCAGTACTTC.

The V call is TRBV29-1, the J call TRBJ1-2, with 12 bases that match TRBD1. The CDR3 runs to 13 residues. Trimming at V came to 7 bases and at J to 8 bases, leaving 8 bases not matched to a gene. Per the germline V gene, CDR1 is SQVTM and CDR2 is ANQGSEA. The CDR3 sequence: CSAGTGGAGGYTF. DNA for the CDR3: TGCAGCGCAGGGACAGGGGGCGCGGGAGGCTACACCTTC.

This rearrangement joins TRBV10-3 to TRBJ2-7; TRBD2 might be the D (6 bases). Trimming shortened V by 6 bases and J by 4 bases, and 25 bases separated the two germline ends. The CDR3 loop spans 17 amino acids. Germline V gene lookup returns CDR1 ENHRY and CDR2 SYGVKD. CDR3 protein: CAIRRRASSLDPYEQYF. The CDR3 DNA reads as TGTGCCATCAGACGGAGGGCTAGCTCGTTGGACCCTTACGAGCAGTACTTC.